One sample yielded the 10 T cell receptor beta chains listed below, sequenced in a study of T cell repertoires in cytomegalovirus infection. Via MiXCR, TCRdb re-called the reads, giving one row per CDR3 protein. The data hold hundreds of thousands of distinct CDR3 sequences, with more than 9% observed a single time. The sequenced sample consisted of PBMCs. Source of these receptors: a human donor in good health (CMV status not recorded). Some clones in this sample may be carry-over from other donors' samples.

This clonotype was recorded a few times. The genes are TRBV24-1 and TRBJ2-1; 8 nucleotides line up with TRBD2. Germline V lookup: CDR1 KGHDR, CDR2 SFDVKD. The CDR3 contains 14 residues. V shed 9 bases and J 0 bases; nucleotides not matched to a gene: 3. The CDR3 nucleotides read TGTGCCACCTCTGCGGGGGGCTCCTACAATGAGCAGTTCTTC. Its protein product is CATSAGGSYNEQFF.

Many counts were recorded for this clonotype. The chain is built from TRBV7-3 and TRBJ2-5; D gene ambiguous. Germline V gene data show CDR1 as SGHTA and CDR2 as FQGTGA. This CDR3 comprises 13 residues. V lost 1 base and J 4 bases, leaving 7 bases between the germline ends. The CDR3 sequence: CASSLMPGETQYF. The CDR3 DNA follows: TGTGCCAGCAGCTTAATGCCCGGAGAGACCCAGTACTTC.

This clonotype was picked up many times. The chain combines TRBV7-2 with TRBJ2-7, with D possibly being TRBD1 (5 bases). CDR1 SGHTA and CDR2 FQGNSA come from the germline V gene. CDR3 length: 14 residues. Trimming took 2 bases from V and 7 from J, leaving 15 bases between them. The CDR3 loop reads CASSLTQGSREQYF. CDR3 in DNA: TGTGCCAGCAGCTTAACCCAGGGATCTAGAGAGCAGTACTTC.

This clonotype showed up just a few times. This sequence joins TRBV7-6 and TRBJ2-7, with D unresolved. Trimming removed 5 bases at V and 5 bases at J, with 10 bases between. Germline V gives CDR1 SGHVS, CDR2 FNYEAQ. The CDR3 consists of 12 residues. CDR3 sequence reads: CASSPYSDEQYF. The CDR3, as DNA: TGTGCCAGCAGCCCATACTCGGACGAGCAGTACTTC. Together with reference TRBV7-6 and TRBJ2-7, the CDR3 gives the full variable domain: GAGVSQSPRYKVTKRGQDVALRCDPISGHVSLYWYRQALGQGPEFLTYFNYEAQQDKSGLPNDRFSAERPEGSISTLTIQRTEQRDSAMYRCASSPYSDEQYFGPGTRLTVT.

This clonotype was observed a handful of times. The chain joins TRBV10-3 to TRBJ2-3; unclear D gene. CDR1 is ENHRY and CDR2 is SYGVKD in the germline V gene. With 4 bases removed from V and 3 bases from J, the gap between germline ends came to 14 bases. This CDR3 comprises 15 residues. The CDR3 loop is CAISGSSPGTDTQYF. DNA for the CDR3: TGTGCCATCAGTGGTAGCAGCCCTGGTACAGATACGCAGTATTTT.

This clonotype was seen many times. The chain uses TRBV7-6 and TRBJ2-2; TRBD1 agrees at 7 bases. The CDR3 has 15 amino acids. V was clipped by 5 bases and J by 3 bases; unmatched bases: 6. CDR1 and CDR2 (germline): SGHVS, FNYEAQ. CDR3 loop: CASSNRDRDTGELFF. In DNA form, the CDR3 reads TGTGCCAGCAGCAACCGGGACAGAGACACCGGGGAGCTGTTTTTT.

This clonotype was recorded at least ten times. This chain joins TRBV7-6 and TRBJ1-3; D may be TRBD1 (6 bases). Germline CDR1 is SGHVS and CDR2 is FNYEAQ. The CDR3 has 13 amino acids. Trimming pared 7 bases from V and 2 bases from J, leaving 9 bases between. CDR3 amino acids: CASKQGAGNTIYF. In DNA form, the CDR3 reads TGTGCCAGCAAACAGGGTGCTGGAAACACCATATATTTT.

This clonotype has ten or more counts. The gene calls are TRBV7-9 and TRBJ2-7; 10 bases line up with TRBD1. CDR1 is SEHNR and CDR2 is FQNEAQ in the germline V gene (reference sequence). This CDR3 comprises 15 residues. With 5 bases clipped from V and 10 bases from J, the junction kept 14 bases outside the gene matches. The CDR3 sequence: CASSPPAPGQGQQYF. DNA for the CDR3: TGTGCCAGCAGCCCCCCGGCACCGGGACAGGGGCAACAGTACTTC.

Ten or more counts support this clonotype. This chain joins TRBV28 and TRBJ2-2; D may match TRBD1 or TRBD2 (5 bases each). The CDR3 consists of 15 residues. Germline V gene lookup returns CDR1 MDHEN and CDR2 SYDVKM. Trimming removed 7 bases at V and 7 bases at J, with 19 bases between. CDR3: CASTSSGAQSGELFF. DNA of the CDR3: TGTGCCAGCACCTCTTCCGGGGCTCAGAGCGGGGAGCTGTTTTTT.

This clonotype was seen a handful of times. The rearrangement joins TRBV7-4 to TRBJ1-1, with D possibly TRBD1 on 6 matching bases. V lost 1 base to trimming and J lost 0 bases, with 12 bases between them. The CDR3 has 16 residues. Germline V gene sequence: CDR1 SGHVT, CDR2 SQSDAQ. In nucleotides, the CDR3 is TGTGCCAGCAGCTTAGGGTGGGGGCAGATGAACACTGAAGCTTTCTTT. Translating gives CASSLGWGQMNTEAFF.